The source of this T cell receptor beta chain is a study of blood T cell repertoires in COVID-19. TCRdb's copy holds only in-frame clones and misses some; the assay was immunoSEQ multiplex PCR. The sample lists some 88,000 clones, around 79% occurring once. From germline, CDR1 is MGHDK and CDR2 SYGVNS. The germline V and J ends were trimmed by 5 bases and 7 bases, with 6 bases remaining between them. The CDR3 totals 11 residues. Sequences were obtained from peripheral blood. This chain connects TRBV25-1 to TRBJ2-1; D is unresolved. This receptor was identified in a human donor in a cohort sampled during active COVID-19. CDR3 in DNA: TGTGCCAGCAGTCAAGCTAATGAGCAGTTCTTC. It is translated as CASSQANEQFF.